This T cell receptor (beta chain) came from a study of blood T cell repertoires in COVID-19. About the study: Sources were T cells, B-cell-depleted T cells, or PBMCs; the material itself was cDNA or gDNA.

Per the original methods: Estimation of nucleated cell counts relied on the amplification of reference gene primers. The table came from immunoSEQ multiplex PCR; TCRdb's copy has only in-frame clones and leaves some out. The DNA gave D and trimming, while V, J and clone size come from that table. Here the sample spans around 70,000 clones, approximately 78% being singletons. Germline lookup yields CDR1 ENHRY and CDR2 SYGVKD. The CDR3 spans 12 residues. V was trimmed by 8 bases and J by 0 bases, leaving 5 bases between them. The chain uses TRBV10-3 and TRBJ2-1; TRBD2 might be the D (5 bases). Specimen: peripheral blood. The receptor's source is a human donor in a cohort sampled during active COVID-19. In DNA, the CDR3 is TGTGCCATCCGGGACTCCTACAATGAGCAGTTCTTC. It translates to CAIRDSYNEQFF.